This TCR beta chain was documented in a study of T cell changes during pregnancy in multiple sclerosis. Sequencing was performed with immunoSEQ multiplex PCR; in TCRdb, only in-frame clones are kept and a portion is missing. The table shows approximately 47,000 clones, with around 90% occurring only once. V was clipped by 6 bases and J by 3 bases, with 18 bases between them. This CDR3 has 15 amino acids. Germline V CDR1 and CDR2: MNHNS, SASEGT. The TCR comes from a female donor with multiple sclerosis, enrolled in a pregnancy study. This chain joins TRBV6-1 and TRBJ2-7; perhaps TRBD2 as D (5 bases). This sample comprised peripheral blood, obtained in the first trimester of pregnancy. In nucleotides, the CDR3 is TGTGCCAGCAGATCCCATCGAGCCGGGGACTACGAGCAGTACTTC. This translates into CASRSHRAGDYEQYF.